The 15 T cell receptor beta chains below all came from one sample that was sequenced in a study of blood T cell repertoires in COVID-19. Generated by immunoSEQ multiplex PCR, the TCRdb table keeps only in-frame clones and is missing some. The sample gives fewer than 400,000 clones, roughly 90% of which show up once; around 4.2% is in the top ten. The sequenced sample consisted of PBMCs or T cells enriched from blood (not recorded which). The source of these receptors is a woman aged 25 to 39 who had been exposed to COVID-19.

This chain joins TRBV5-1 and TRBJ1-2; D is ambiguous. V was clipped by 0 bases and J by 4 bases, with 13 bases between them. Germline V gene sequence: CDR1 SGHRS, CDR2 YFSETQ. This CDR3 region has 15 residues. The CDR3 region is CASSLASQPGYGYTF. The CDR3 coding sequence is TGCGCCAGCAGCTTGGCCTCACAGCCCGGCTATGGCTACACCTTC.

The CDR3 loop reads CASSNCSLLPLSGNTIYF. Written as DNA, the CDR3 is TGTGCCAGCAGCAATTGCTCCTTACTCCCACTCTCTGGAAACACCATATATTTT. The V and J genes are TRBV21-1 and TRBJ1-3. TRBV21-1 is marked as a pseudogene. This CDR3 spans 18 amino acids.

The V call is TRBV2, the J call TRBJ2-2, with D possibly TRBD1 on 5 matching bases. V gave up 7 bases and J gave up 1 base, with 10 bases separating them. The CDR3 runs 14 residues. Germline CDR1 reads SNHLY; CDR2 reads FYNNEI. In nucleotides, the CDR3 is TGTGCCAGCAAGTCGACAGTGAACACCGGGGAGCTGTTTTTT. It specifies CASKSTVNTGELFF.

V usage is TRBV4-3 and J usage is TRBJ1-1; possible D gene TRBD1, 5 bases. The germline V gene has CDR1 LGHNA and CDR2 YSLEER. The CDR3 sequence is 15 residues long. Trimming removed 4 bases at V and 5 bases at J, with 17 bases between. The CDR3 protein is CASSPGQGRGTEAFF. CDR3 coding DNA: TGCGCCAGCAGCCCCGGCCAAGGACGGGGGACTGAAGCTTTCTTT.

V gene TRBV11-2 combines with J gene TRBJ1-6, with 7 bases lining up with TRBD1. V lost 1 base and J lost 6; bases outside the gene matches: 6. This CDR3 contains 16 residues. Germline V lookup: CDR1 SGHAT, CDR2 FQNNGV. The CDR3 nucleotides are TGTGCCAGCAGCTTAGCGGGAGGGGGCGGTAATTCACCCCTCCACTTT. Amino acids: CASSLAGGGGNSPLHF.

The J gene is TRBJ1-1, the V gene TRBV19; 8 nucleotides agree with TRBD1. The CDR3 is 18 amino acids. Germline CDR1 and CDR2: LNHDA and SQIVND (reference sequence). With V trimmed by 1 base and J by 6 bases, 16 bases remained unmatched. The CDR3 DNA reads TGTGCCAGTAGTATAGTATTCGGGCAGGGGGCGCGAAGGGCTGAAGCTTTCTTT. Encoded protein: CASSIVFGQGARRAEAFF.

A single count supports this clone. This rearrangement joins TRBV5-1 to TRBJ2-3, with D unclear. V lost 3 bases to trimming and J lost 3 bases, with 2 bases between them. Germline values: CDR1 SGHRS, CDR2 YFSETQ. This CDR3 spans 11 amino acids. CDR3 DNA sequence: TGCGCCAGCAGCTCAACAGATACGCAGTATTTT. Protein: CASSSTDTQYF.

J is TRBJ1-3 and V is TRBV9; D not certain. CDR3 size: 17 residues. Trimming took off 0 bases at V and 2 bases at J, with 15 bases between the two ends. Germline CDR1 and CDR2: SGDLS and YYNGEE. The CDR3 sequence: CASSVDREGIAGNTIYF. Here the CDR3 DNA reads TGTGCCAGCAGCGTAGATAGAGAGGGAATCGCTGGAAACACCATATATTTT.

The chain has TRBV7-2 and TRBJ2-3; possible D gene TRBD2, 5 bases. Germline V gene lookup returns CDR1 SGHTA and CDR2 FQGNSA. This CDR3 spans 18 amino acids. V was shortened by 5 bases and J by 1 base, with 22 bases between the two germline ends. This chain's CDR3 is CASSTRSGVGGGTDTQYF. The CDR3 coding sequence is TGTGCCAGCAGCACCCGATCCGGGGTTGGCGGAGGCACAGATACGCAGTATTTT.

This clone was seen just once. This chain links TRBV5-1 with TRBJ2-7, with D maybe TRBD1 (6 bases). The germline CDR1 and CDR2 sequences are SGHRS and YFSETQ. V shed 0 bases and J shed 3 bases, with 13 bases lying between them. This CDR3 has 15 residues. CDR3 residues: CASSLAPQGLYEQYF. CDR3 bases: TGCGCCAGCAGCTTGGCACCCCAGGGGCTCTACGAGCAGTACTTC.

This chain connects TRBV19 to TRBJ2-5; 8 bases are a match to TRBD1. Germline V lookup: CDR1 LNHDA, CDR2 SQIVND (reference sequence). V lost 4 bases to trimming and J lost 4 bases; unmatched junction nucleotides: 5. The CDR3 runs to 14 residues. The CDR3 region is CASSNWDRRETQYF. The CDR3 coding sequence is TGTGCCAGTAGTAATTGGGACAGGAGAGAGACCCAGTACTTC. The full variable domain, in which reference TRBV19 and TRBJ2-5 provide the parts outside the CDR3, is DGGITQSPKYLFRKEGQNVTLSCEQNLNHDAMYWYRQDPGQGLRLIYYSQIVNDFQKGDIAEGYSVSREKKESFPLTVTSAQKNPTAFYLCASSNWDRRETQYFGPGTRLLVL.

The chain combines TRBV5-1 with TRBJ1-2, with D perhaps TRBD1 (5 bases). V lost 0 bases to trimming and J lost 6 bases, with 12 bases between them. Looked up from germline, CDR1 is SGHRS and CDR2 is YFSETQ. The CDR3 runs to 14 residues. CDR3 sequence: CASSLERGVNGYTF. The CDR3 DNA reads as TGCGCCAGCAGCTTGGAGCGGGGGGTAAATGGCTACACCTTC.

The J gene is TRBJ2-4, the V gene TRBV5-1, with D possibly matching TRBD1 (6 bases). This CDR3 has 16 amino acids. Germline V lookup: CDR1 SGHRS, CDR2 YFSETQ. V lost 2 bases and J lost 3, with 15 bases in between. The CDR3, as DNA: TGCGCCAGCAGCTTATTCGGGCAGGGGAGCAAAAACATTCAGTACTTC. Translation: CASSLFGQGSKNIQYF.

This sequence joins TRBV5-1 and TRBJ1-4; TRBD1 agrees at 7 bases. This CDR3 spans 17 amino acids. Germline-derived CDR1 and CDR2 are SGHRS and YFSETQ. With V trimmed by 3 bases and J by 1 base, 9 bases remained unmatched. CDR3 coding DNA: TGCGCCAGCAGCTGGCGACAGGGAGGTGGAACTAATGAAAAACTGTTTTTT. Its translation is CASSWRQGGGTNEKLFF. Full variable domain (remainder filled in from reference TRBV5-1 and TRBJ1-4): KAGVTQTPRYLIKTRGQQVTLSCSPISGHRSVSWYQQTPGQGLQFLFEYFSETQRNKGNFPGRFSGRQFSNSRSEMNVSTLELGDSALYLCASSWRQGGGTNEKLFFGSGTQLSVL.

Only a few counts were recorded for this clone. The CDR3 nucleotides read TGTGCCAGCAGCCCCTTGAGGGTGTCCAATCAGCCCCAGCATTTT. This sequence encodes CASSPLRVSNQPQHF. The gene calls are TRBV12-1 and TRBJ1-5. TRBV12-1 counts as a pseudogene. The CDR3 is 15 amino acids.